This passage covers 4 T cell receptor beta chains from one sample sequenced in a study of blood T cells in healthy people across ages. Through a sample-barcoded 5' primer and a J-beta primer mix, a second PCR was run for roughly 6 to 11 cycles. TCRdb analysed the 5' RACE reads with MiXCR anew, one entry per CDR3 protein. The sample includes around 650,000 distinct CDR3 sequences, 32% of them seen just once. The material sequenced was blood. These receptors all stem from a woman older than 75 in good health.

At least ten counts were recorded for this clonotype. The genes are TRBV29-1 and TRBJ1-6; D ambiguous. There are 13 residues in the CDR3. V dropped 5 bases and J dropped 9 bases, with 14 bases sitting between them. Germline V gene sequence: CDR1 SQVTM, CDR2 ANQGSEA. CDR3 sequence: CSVLWTRGSPLHF. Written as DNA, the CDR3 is TGCAGCGTTCTGTGGACGCGGGGTTCACCCCTCCACTTT.

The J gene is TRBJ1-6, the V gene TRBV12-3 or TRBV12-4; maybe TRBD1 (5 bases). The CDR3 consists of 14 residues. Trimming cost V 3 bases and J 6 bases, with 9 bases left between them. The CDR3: CASSFGRVNSPLHF. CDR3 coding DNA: TGTGCCAGCAGTTTCGGCAGGGTTAATTCACCCCTCCACTTT.

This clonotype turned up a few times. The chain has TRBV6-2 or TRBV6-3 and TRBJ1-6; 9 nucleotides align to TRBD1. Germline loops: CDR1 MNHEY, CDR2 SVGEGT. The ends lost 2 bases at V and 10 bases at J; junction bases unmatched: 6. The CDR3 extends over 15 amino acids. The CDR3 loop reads CASSYRGQGSSPLHF. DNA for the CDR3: TGTGCCAGCAGTTACCGGGGACAGGGCAGCTCACCCCTCCACTTT.

CDR3 loop: CASSYRQGRDEQFF. CDR3 DNA: TGCGCCAGCAGCTACCGACAGGGGCGAGATGAGCAGTTCTTC. The chain carries TRBV5-1 and TRBJ2-1; 8 bases are shared with TRBD1. J was trimmed by 8 bases and V by 3 bases; bases with no gene match: 7. Germline values: CDR1 SGHRS, CDR2 YFSETQ. The length of the CDR3 is 14 residues.